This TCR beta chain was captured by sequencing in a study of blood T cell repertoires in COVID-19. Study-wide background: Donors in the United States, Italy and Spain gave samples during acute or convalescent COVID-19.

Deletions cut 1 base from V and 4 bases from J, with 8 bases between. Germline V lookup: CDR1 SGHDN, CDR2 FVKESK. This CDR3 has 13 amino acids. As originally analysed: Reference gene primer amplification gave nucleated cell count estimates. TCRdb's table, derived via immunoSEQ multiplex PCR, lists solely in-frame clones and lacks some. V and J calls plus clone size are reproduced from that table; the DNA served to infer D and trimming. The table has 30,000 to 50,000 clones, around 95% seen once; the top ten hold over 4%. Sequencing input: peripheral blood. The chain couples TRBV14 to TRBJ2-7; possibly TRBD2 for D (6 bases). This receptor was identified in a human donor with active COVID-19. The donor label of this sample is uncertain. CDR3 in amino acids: CASSQGGTYEQYF. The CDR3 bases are TGTGCCAGCAGCCAAGGGGGGACTTACGAGCAGTACTTC. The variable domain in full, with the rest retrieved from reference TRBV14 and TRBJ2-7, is EAGVTQFPSHSVIEKGQTVTLRCDPISGHDNLYWYRRVMGKEIKFLLHFVKESKQDESGMPNNRFLAERTGGTYSTLKVQPAELEDSGVYFCASSQGGTYEQYFGPGTRLTVT.